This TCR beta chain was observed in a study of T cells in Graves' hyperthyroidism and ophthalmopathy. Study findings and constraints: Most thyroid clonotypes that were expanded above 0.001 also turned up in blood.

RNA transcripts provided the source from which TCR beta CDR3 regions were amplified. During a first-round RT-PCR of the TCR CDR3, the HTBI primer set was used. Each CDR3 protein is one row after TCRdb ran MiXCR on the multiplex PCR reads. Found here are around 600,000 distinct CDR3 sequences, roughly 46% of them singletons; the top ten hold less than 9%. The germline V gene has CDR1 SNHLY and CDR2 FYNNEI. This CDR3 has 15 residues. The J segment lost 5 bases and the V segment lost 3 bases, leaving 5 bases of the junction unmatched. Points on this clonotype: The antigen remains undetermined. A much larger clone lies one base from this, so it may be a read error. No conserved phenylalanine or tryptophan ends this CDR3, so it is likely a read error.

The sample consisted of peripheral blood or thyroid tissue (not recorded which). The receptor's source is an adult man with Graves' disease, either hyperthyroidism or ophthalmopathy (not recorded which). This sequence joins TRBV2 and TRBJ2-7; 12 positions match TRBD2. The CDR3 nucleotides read TGTGCCAGCAGTGATCTTCTAGCGGGAGGGAACGAGCAGTACCTC. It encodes CASSDLLAGGNEQYL.